One sample yielded the 15 T cell receptor beta chains listed below, sequenced in a study of blood T cell repertoires in COVID-19 (dated by TCRdb to about 2020). Library construction relied on the immunoSEQ multiplex PCR assay. This immuneACCESS table, as held by TCRdb, lists in-frame sequences with V and J called but not all clones. Of the missing ones, under half trace to an unresolved V gene in checked studies; the others have no known cause. Across this sample there are approximately 77,000 clones, with 80% to 90% seen only once. The ten largest make up over 15% of the sample. Input material: peripheral blood. The receptors shown here come from a woman between 55 and 75 years old with acute or convalescent COVID-19.

This sequence joins TRBV24-1 and TRBJ2-7; possible D gene TRBD1, 7 bases. Germline loops: CDR1 KGHDR, CDR2 SFDVKD. This CDR3 is 15 amino acids long. Trimming took off 4 bases at V and 1 base at J, with 13 bases between the two ends. In DNA, the CDR3 is TGTGCCACCAGTGAAACGACAGGGAGGTCCTACGAGCAGTACTTC. Its protein product is CATSETTGRSYEQYF.

The V gene is TRBV5-4, the J gene TRBJ2-7; 8 bases are shared with TRBD2. The CDR3 is 13 amino acids. Germline V gene data show CDR1 as SGHNT and CDR2 as YYREEE (reference sequence). V lost 3 bases to trimming and J lost 4 bases; unmatched junction nucleotides: 3. The CDR3 DNA follows: TGTGCCAGCAGCTACGGGGGGGCATACGAGCAGTACGTC. Its translation: CASSYGGAYEQYV.

The V and J genes are TRBV4-1 and TRBJ2-3; no clear D gene. CDR3 length equals 15 residues. Germline lookup yields CDR1 MGHRA and CDR2 YSYEKL. V lost 3 bases and J 1 base, leaving 11 bases between the germline ends. CDR3 DNA: TGCGCCAGCAGCCAGAGGCAGAGCCGCACAGATACGCAGTATTTT. Its translation is CASSQRQSRTDTQYF.

The J gene is TRBJ2-1, the V gene TRBV6-2 or TRBV6-3, with 9 bases matching TRBD2. Germline CDR1 MNHEY, CDR2 SVGEGT. J lost 8 bases, V lost 4 bases, and 3 bases had no gene match. The CDR3 covers 13 residues. Here the CDR3 DNA reads TGTGCCAGCAGTTTGGAGCGGGGGGATGAGCAGTTCTTC. Its translation is CASSLERGDEQFF.

The chain links TRBV7-8 to TRBJ1-2, with a possible D match to TRBD1 (5 bases). This CDR3 spans 12 amino acids. The V gene lost 3 bases and the J gene lost 8 bases, with 10 bases spanning the gap. CDR1 and CDR2 (germline): SGHVS, FQNEAQ. The CDR3 DNA follows: TGTGCCAGCAGCTTGGGGGGAGGCGGCTACACCTTC. Its protein is CASSLGGGGYTF.

The chain uses TRBV4-1 and TRBJ1-5, with 8 bases matching TRBD1. Trimming removed 0 bases from V and 11 bases from J; junction bases left unmatched: 9. There are 15 residues in the CDR3. CDR1 MGHRA and CDR2 YSYEKL come from the germline V gene. The CDR3 sequence: CASSQDLGQGRTQHF. In DNA form, the CDR3 reads TGCGCCAGCAGCCAAGATCTCGGACAGGGCAGGACCCAGCATTTT.

The chain is built from TRBV4-1 and TRBJ1-1; 12 nucleotides match TRBD1. V was pared by 4 bases and J by 0 bases, with 6 bases of the junction left unmatched. This CDR3 has 17 residues. Germline V CDR1 and CDR2: MGHRA, YSYEKL. CDR3 nucleotide sequence: TGCGCCAGCAGCCTTACCGGGACAGGGGGCTTGAACACTGAAGCTTTCTTT. As protein: CASSLTGTGGLNTEAFF.

The chain joins TRBV4-2 to TRBJ2-5, with 9 bases aligning to TRBD2. The CDR3 sequence is 17 residues long. The germline gives CDR1 LGHNA, CDR2 YNFKEQ. J lost 5 bases, V lost 0 bases, and 10 bases had no gene match. CDR3 coding DNA: TGTGCCAGCAGCCAAGAGGCTGGCGGGGGGGCCGTGGAGACCCAGTACTTC. This sequence encodes CASSQEAGGGAVETQYF.

The chain couples TRBV5-1 to TRBJ1-2, with 8 bases lining up with TRBD1. From germline, CDR1 is SGHRS and CDR2 YFSETQ. The length of the CDR3 is 15 residues. Trimming removed 2 bases from V and 4 bases from J; junction bases left unmatched: 7. The CDR3 loop is CASSFDLGTGYGYTF. In nucleotides, the CDR3 is TGCGCCAGCAGCTTTGATCTCGGGACAGGCTATGGCTACACCTTC.

V is TRBV29-1 and J is TRBJ1-2, with 11 bases lining up with TRBD1. V trimming: 7 bases; J trimming: 0 bases; junction bases outside the gene matches: 10. Germline lookup yields CDR1 SQVTM and CDR2 ANQGSEA. The CDR3 totals 16 residues. CDR3 region: CSARTGGLRANYGYTF. CDR3 in DNA: TGCAGCGCCCGGACAGGGGGCTTAAGAGCTAACTATGGCTACACCTTC.

This clone was found a few times. The chain combines TRBV3-1 (or the pseudogene TRBV3-2) with TRBJ1-1; 7 bases are shared with TRBD1. The V and J ends lost 4 bases and 2 bases, in that order; junction bases with no gene match: 10. The germline CDR1 and CDR2 sequences are LGHDT and YNNKEL (reference sequence). The CDR3 consists of 16 residues. The CDR3 DNA reads as TGTGCCAGCAGCCCGCCGGACAGGTATCGAAACACTGAAGCTTTCTTT. Its translation: CASSPPDRYRNTEAFF.

The chain carries TRBV15 and TRBJ1-1, with 7 bases aligning to TRBD1. The V gene end was trimmed by 3 bases and the J gene end by 0 bases; junction bases not matched to a gene: 1. The germline CDR1 and CDR2 sequences are LNHNV and YYDKDF (reference sequence). The CDR3 has 14 amino acids. CDR3 region: CATSRGTVNTEAFF. In DNA, the CDR3 is TGTGCCACCAGCAGGGGGACAGTGAACACTGAAGCTTTCTTT.

The genes are TRBV6-5 and TRBJ1-6, with 10 bases that match TRBD1. The V gene's germline CDR1 is MNHEY and CDR2 SVGAGI. The trim removed 6 bases at V and 10 bases at J, leaving 6 bases unmatched. The CDR3 runs to 14 residues. CDR3 protein: CASSTTGGESPLHF. CDR3 nucleotides: TGTGCCAGCAGCACGACAGGGGGCGAGTCACCCCTCCACTTT.

This chain uses TRBV5-6 with TRBJ1-6; possibly TRBD1 for D (6 bases). This CDR3 comprises 18 residues. The V end lost 0 bases, the J end lost 4 bases, and 17 bases lay between the germline ends. Germline V gene lookup returns CDR1 SGHDT and CDR2 YYEEEE. DNA of the CDR3: TGTGCCAGCAGCTTGGTAGTGGGCGCCAGGGGTTATAATTCACCCCTCCACTTT. Its translation is CASSLVVGARGYNSPLHF.

The V and J genes are TRBV3-1 (or the pseudogene TRBV3-2) and TRBJ1-2; D is uncertain. Trimming shortened V by 5 bases and J by 8 bases, and 9 bases separated the two germline ends. CDR1 and CDR2 (germline): LGHDT, YNNKEL (reference sequence). The CDR3 is 11 amino acids. CDR3: CASSEKRGYTF. The CDR3 region has the DNA TGTGCCAGCAGCGAAAAGCGGGGCTACACCTTC.